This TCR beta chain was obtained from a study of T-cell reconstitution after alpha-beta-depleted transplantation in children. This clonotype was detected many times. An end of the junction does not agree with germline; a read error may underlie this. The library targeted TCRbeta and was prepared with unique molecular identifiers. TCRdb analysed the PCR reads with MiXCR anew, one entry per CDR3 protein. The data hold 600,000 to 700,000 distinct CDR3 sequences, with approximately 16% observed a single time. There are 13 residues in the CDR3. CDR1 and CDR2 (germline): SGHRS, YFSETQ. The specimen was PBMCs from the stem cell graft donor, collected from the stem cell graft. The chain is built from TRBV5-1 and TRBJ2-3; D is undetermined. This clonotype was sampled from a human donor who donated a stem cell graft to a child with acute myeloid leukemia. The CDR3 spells CASSLEVTDTQYF. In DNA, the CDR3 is TGTGCCAGCAGCTTAGAAGTGACAGATACGCAGTATTTT. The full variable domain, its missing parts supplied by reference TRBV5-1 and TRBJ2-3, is KAGVTQTPRYLIKTRGQQVTLSCSPISGHRSVSWYQQTPGQGLQFLFEYFSETQRNKGNFPGRFSGRQFSNSRSEMNVSTLELGDSALYLCASSLEVTDTQYFGPGTRLTVL.